The rows below give T cell receptor beta chains drawn from one sample of a study of a mutant IDH1 vaccine in newly diagnosed glioma. TCRdb's table, derived via immunoSEQ multiplex PCR, lists solely in-frame clones and lacks some. The sample includes more than 20,000 clones, around three quarters of them seen just once. Their cognate antigens are unknown. Sample: PBMCs, taken from a glioma patient whose treatment included an IDH1 peptide vaccine. All receptors derive from a man between 40 and 49 years old with glioma. CDR3s include the opening cysteine and the closing phenylalanine or tryptophan. The order of the fields is J gene, clone size, D gene, V gene, CDR3 length, CDR3 DNA, CDR3 protein. D genes are given only for firm matches. Size is omitted from some rows. Given values are once, few, many or a class for expanded clones.

J gene: TRBJ2-7; clone size: -; D gene: TRBD1; V gene: TRBV7-2; CDR3 length: 13; CDR3 DNA: TGTGCCAGCAGTCCTAACAGGGGGTACGAGCAGTACTTC; CDR3 protein: CASSPNRGYEQYF
J gene: TRBJ2-5; clone size: -; D gene: -; V gene: TRBV28; CDR3 length: 15; CDR3 DNA: TGTGCCAGCAGTTTTCCCGGAGGCAGGGGAGAGACCCAGTACTTC; CDR3 protein: CASSFPGGRGETQYF
J gene: TRBJ1-5; clone size: -; D gene: -; V gene: TRBV18; CDR3 length: 16; CDR3 DNA: TGTGCCAGCTCATCATCCCTTGGCAGTAGCAATCAGCCCCAGCATTTT; CDR3 protein: CASSSSLGSSNQPQHF
J gene: TRBJ2-7; clone size: -; D gene: TRBD1; V gene: TRBV5-4; CDR3 length: 14; CDR3 DNA: TGTGCCAGCGCTTTAGGGACAGGATCCTACGAGCAGTACTTC; CDR3 protein: CASALGTGSYEQYF
J gene: TRBJ2-1; clone size: once; D gene: TRBD2; V gene: TRBV6-1; CDR3 length: 15; CDR3 DNA: TGTGCCAGCAGCTCTAGCGGGAGGGCAGGCAATGAGCAGTTCTTC; CDR3 protein: CASSSSGRAGNEQFF
J gene: TRBJ1-1; clone size: -; D gene: -; V gene: TRBV7-6; CDR3 length: 15; CDR3 DNA: TGTGCCAGCAGCTCCCGGGCGGGGTTAGTCACTGAAGCTTTCTTT; CDR3 protein: CASSSRAGLVTEAFF
J gene: TRBJ2-2; clone size: -; D gene: TRBD1; V gene: TRBV5-1; CDR3 length: 16; CDR3 DNA: TGCGCCAGCAGCCTTATGGACAGGGGGCTCACCGGGGAGCTGTTTTTT; CDR3 protein: CASSLMDRGLTGELFF
J gene: TRBJ2-1; clone size: -; D gene: -; V gene: TRBV25-1; CDR3 length: 12; CDR3 DNA: TGTGCCAGCAGTGTCAAATACAATGAGCAGTTCTTC; CDR3 protein: CASSVKYNEQFF
J gene: TRBJ2-2; clone size: -; D gene: -; V gene: TRBV5-1; CDR3 length: 16; CDR3 DNA: TGCGCCAGCAGCTTGGACGGGGGACCGAACACCGGGGAGCTGTTTTTT; CDR3 protein: CASSLDGGPNTGELFF
J gene: TRBJ2-2; clone size: -; D gene: -; V gene: TRBV5-1; CDR3 length: 14; CDR3 DNA: TGCGCCAGCAGCGTGCGACCAGAAACCGGGGAGCTGTTTTTT; CDR3 protein: CASSVRPETGELFF
J gene: TRBJ1-1; clone size: few; D gene: -; V gene: TRBV5-1; CDR3 length: 13; CDR3 DNA: TGCGCCAGCAGCGGATCAAGGAACACTGAAGCTTTCTTT; CDR3 protein: CASSGSRNTEAFF
J gene: TRBJ2-3; clone size: -; D gene: -; V gene: TRBV7-2; CDR3 length: 17; CDR3 DNA: TGTGCCAGCAGCTTTTCCGGGAGTCCCGGGGCAGAAGATACGCAGTATTTT; CDR3 protein: CASSFSGSPGAEDTQYF